This T cell receptor (beta chain) stems from a study of follicular helper T cells after annual influenza vaccination. Trimming took 4 bases from V and 6 from J, leaving 8 bases between them. The CDR3 runs 11 residues. The germline gives CDR1 SGHRS, CDR2 YFSETQ. Libraries were prepared by immunoSEQ multiplex PCR; TCRdb keeps only in-frame clonotypes and omits some of them. The sample carries 10,000 to 15,000 clones, 60% to 80% recorded once. Time point here: 2014-2015 season, pre-vaccination. This clone came up a few times. This chain connects TRBV5-1 to TRBJ2-7; possibly TRBD2 for D (5 bases). The sample in question was CXCR5- memory CD4+ T cells sorted from blood, obtained on the day of influenza vaccination. This TCR was sampled from an adult who received the influenza vaccine. The CDR3 region is CASSRLAEQYF. For the CDR3, the DNA is TGCGCCAGCAGCCGCCTAGCCGAGCAGTACTTC.